This T cell receptor (beta chain) was obtained from a study of T cells in Graves' hyperthyroidism and ophthalmopathy. Whole-study results and caveats: Blood also carried most thyroid clonotypes expanded above 0.001.

TCR beta CDR3 region amplification was performed from RNA transcripts. The TCR CDR3 first-round RT-PCR relied on the HTBI primer set. Via MiXCR, TCRdb re-called the multiplex PCR reads, giving one row per CDR3 protein. Of hundreds of thousands of distinct CDR3 sequences detected, approximately 20% appear once; the ten largest clones hold roughly 50%. This clonotype was seen at least ten times. Its cognate antigen is unknown. This TCR was recovered from a man aged 40-50 years with Graves' ophthalmopathy. The sample taken for sequencing was blood.

CDR3 DNA: TGTGCCTGGAGTGTGCTAGCGGGGGGGCGAGAGACCCAGTACTTC. Translating it yields CAWSVLAGGRETQYF. The chain recombines TRBV30 with TRBJ2-5; 12 positions match TRBD2. J was trimmed by 4 bases and V by 0 bases; bases with no gene match: 3. Germline CDR1 reads GTSNPN; CDR2 reads SVGIG (reference sequence). CDR3 length: 15 residues.